One T cell receptor beta chain is described in this entry. Its antigen remains unidentified. One entry per CDR3 protein results from TCRdb running MiXCR on the reads. The repertoire holds about 120,000 distinct CDR3 sequences, roughly 9.1% seen once, with approximately 31% in the top ten. The data originate from a study of T cell repertoires in cytomegalovirus infection. The wider study: An indication of both CMV infection and matching HLA type came from public TCR beta signatures.

Study-level results: Summed public TCR beta family frequency identified CMV carriers bearing the relevant HLA. CMV-specific TCR beta clonotypes restricted by HLA-C dominated the ex vivo response.

The specimen sequenced was PBMCs, sequenced either directly or after in vitro stimulation (not recorded which). The clonotype comes from a human donor in good health (CMV status not recorded). Some clones in this sample may be carry-over from other donors' samples.

CDR3: CATSPRGVDNEQFF. CDR3 nucleotide sequence: TGTGCCACCAGCCCCCGAGGTGTGGACAATGAGCAGTTCTTC. This chain uses TRBV24-1 with TRBJ2-1, with D unclear. CDR1 and CDR2 (germline): KGHDR, SFDVKD. Trimming left V 7 bases short and J 5 bases short, with 14 bases between. This CDR3 has 14 amino acids.